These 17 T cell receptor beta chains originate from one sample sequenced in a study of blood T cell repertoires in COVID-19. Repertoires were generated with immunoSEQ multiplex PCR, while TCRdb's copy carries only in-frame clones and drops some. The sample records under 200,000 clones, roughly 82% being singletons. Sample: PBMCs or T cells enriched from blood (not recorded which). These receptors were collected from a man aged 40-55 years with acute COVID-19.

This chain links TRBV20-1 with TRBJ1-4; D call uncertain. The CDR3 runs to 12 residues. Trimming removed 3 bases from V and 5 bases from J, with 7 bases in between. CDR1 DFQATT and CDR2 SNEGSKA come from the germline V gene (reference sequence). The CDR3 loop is CSASGQNEKLFF. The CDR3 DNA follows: TGCAGTGCTAGTGGGCAGAATGAAAAACTGTTTTTT.

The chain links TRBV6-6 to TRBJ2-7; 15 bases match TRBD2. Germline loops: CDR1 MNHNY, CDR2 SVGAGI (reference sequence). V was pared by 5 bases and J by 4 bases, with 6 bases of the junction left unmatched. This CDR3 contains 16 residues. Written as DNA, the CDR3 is TGTGCCAGCAGTACCGGGACTAGCGGGAGGATATACGAGCAGTACTTC. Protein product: CASSTGTSGRIYEQYF.

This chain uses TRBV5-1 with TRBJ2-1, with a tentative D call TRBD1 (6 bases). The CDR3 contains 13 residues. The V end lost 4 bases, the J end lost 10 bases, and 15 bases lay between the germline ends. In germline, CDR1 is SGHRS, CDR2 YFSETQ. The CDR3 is CASSPFTGYEQFF. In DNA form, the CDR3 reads TGCGCCAGCAGCCCCTTCACAGGGTACGAGCAGTTCTTC.

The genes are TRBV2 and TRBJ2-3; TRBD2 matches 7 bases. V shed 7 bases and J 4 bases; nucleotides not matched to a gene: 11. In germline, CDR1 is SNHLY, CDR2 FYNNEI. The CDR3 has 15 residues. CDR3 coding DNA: TGTGCCAGCAAAGGCGGGGGAACCGTCGCAGATACGCAGTATTTT. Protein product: CASKGGGTVADTQYF.

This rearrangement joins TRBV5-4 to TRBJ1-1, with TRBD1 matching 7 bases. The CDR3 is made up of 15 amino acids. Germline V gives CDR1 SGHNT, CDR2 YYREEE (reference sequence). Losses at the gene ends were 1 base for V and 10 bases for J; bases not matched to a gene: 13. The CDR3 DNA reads TGTGCCAGCAGCTTGAATCGAGACAGGGTGTTGGGAGCTTTCTTT. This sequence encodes CASSLNRDRVLGAFF.

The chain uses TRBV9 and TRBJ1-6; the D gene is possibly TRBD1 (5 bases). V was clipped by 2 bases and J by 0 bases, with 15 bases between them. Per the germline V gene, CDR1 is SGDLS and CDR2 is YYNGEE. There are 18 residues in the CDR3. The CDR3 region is CASSVGQSKSSYNSPLHF. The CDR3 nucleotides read TGTGCCAGCAGCGTCGGACAATCCAAAAGCTCCTATAATTCACCCCTCCACTTT.

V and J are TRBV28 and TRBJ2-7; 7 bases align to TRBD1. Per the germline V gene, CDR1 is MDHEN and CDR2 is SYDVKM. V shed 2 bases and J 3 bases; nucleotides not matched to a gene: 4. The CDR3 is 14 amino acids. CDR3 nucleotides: TGTGCCAGCAGTTTACAGGACAGGTACTACGAGCAGTACTTC. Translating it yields CASSLQDRYYEQYF.

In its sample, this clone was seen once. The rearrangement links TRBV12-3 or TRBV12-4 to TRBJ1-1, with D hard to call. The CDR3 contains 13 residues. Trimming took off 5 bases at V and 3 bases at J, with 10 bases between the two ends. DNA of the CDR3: TGTGCCAGCAGTAACAAACTAGACACTGAAGCTTTCTTT. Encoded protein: CASSNKLDTEAFF.

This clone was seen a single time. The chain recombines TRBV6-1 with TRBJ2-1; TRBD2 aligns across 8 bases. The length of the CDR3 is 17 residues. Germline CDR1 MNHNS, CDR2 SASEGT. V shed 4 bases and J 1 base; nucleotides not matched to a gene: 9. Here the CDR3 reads CASSGRLALSSYNEQFF. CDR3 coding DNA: TGTGCCAGCAGTGGGAGACTAGCGCTGAGTTCCTACAATGAGCAGTTCTTC.

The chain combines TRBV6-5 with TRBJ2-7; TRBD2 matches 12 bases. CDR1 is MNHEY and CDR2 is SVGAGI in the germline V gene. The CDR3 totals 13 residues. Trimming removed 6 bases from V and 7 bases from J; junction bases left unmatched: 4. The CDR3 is CASRQGLAGEQYF. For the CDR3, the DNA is TGTGCCAGCAGGCAAGGACTAGCGGGGGAGCAGTACTTC.

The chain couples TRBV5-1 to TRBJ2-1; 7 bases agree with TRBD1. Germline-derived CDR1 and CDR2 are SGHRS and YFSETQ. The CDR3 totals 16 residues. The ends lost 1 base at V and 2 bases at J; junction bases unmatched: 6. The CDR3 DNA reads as TGCGCCAGCAGCTTGCGGACAGGAAGGACCTACAATGAGCAGTTCTTC. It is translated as CASSLRTGRTYNEQFF.

This CDR3 reads CASSPRAGLYGYTF. Written as DNA, the CDR3 is TGTGCCAGCAGCCCAAGGGCGGGACTCTATGGCTACACCTTC. The chain combines TRBV7-8 with TRBJ1-2; TRBD1 is a possible D gene (5 bases). The germline V gene encodes CDR1 SGHVS and CDR2 FQNEAQ. V shed 5 bases and J shed 4 bases, with 14 bases lying between them. The CDR3 sequence is 14 residues long.

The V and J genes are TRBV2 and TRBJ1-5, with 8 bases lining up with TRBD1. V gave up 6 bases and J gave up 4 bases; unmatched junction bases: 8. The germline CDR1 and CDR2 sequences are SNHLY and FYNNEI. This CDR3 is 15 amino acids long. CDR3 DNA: TGTGCCAGCAGAGATGGACAGGGATTTAATCAGCCCCAGCATTTT. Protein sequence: CASRDGQGFNQPQHF.

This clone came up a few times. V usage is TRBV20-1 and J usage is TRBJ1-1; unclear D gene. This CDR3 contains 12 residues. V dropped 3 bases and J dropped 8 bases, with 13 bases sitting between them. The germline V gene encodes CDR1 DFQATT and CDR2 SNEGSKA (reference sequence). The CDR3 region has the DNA TGCAGTGCTAGTTCACCTCAAGCAGAAGCTTTCTTT. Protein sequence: CSASSPQAEAFF.

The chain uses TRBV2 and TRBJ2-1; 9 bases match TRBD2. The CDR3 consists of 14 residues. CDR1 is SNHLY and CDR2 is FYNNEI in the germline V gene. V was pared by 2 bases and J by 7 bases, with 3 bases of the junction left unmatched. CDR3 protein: CASSELAGLNEQFF. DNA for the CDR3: TGTGCCAGCAGTGAACTAGCGGGGTTAAATGAGCAGTTCTTC. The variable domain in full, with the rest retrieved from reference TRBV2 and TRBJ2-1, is EPEVTQTPSHQVTQMGQEVILRCVPISNHLYFYWYRQILGQKVEFLVSFYNNEISEKSEIFDDQFSVERPDGSNFTLKIRSTKLEDSAMYFCASSELAGLNEQFFGPGTRLTVL.

CDR3 coding DNA: TGTGCCACCAGCAGAGAGTTTACTAGCAGCGGCTACGAGCAGTACTTC. Translation: CATSREFTSSGYEQYF. The chain has TRBV15 and TRBJ2-7; D may be TRBD2 (6 bases). CDR1 is LNHNV, CDR2 YYDKDF, per germline (reference sequence). The V end was cut by 0 bases, the J end by 3 bases, with 15 bases between. The CDR3 is 16 residues long.

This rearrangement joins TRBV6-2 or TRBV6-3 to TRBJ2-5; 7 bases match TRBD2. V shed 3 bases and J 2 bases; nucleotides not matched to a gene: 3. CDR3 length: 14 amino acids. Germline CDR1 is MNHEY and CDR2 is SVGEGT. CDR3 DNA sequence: TGTGCCAGCAGTTATCGTAGCGGGCAAGAGACCCAGTACTTC. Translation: CASSYRSGQETQYF.